Sequencing of this TCR beta chain was carried out in a study of T cell responses to AZD1222 COVID-19 vaccine. Points from the study as a whole: Spike-wide coverage was observed for vaccine-associated CD4 TCRs, with dominant responses at 160-218 and 743-854.

V dropped 5 bases and J dropped 3; count of bases not matched to a gene: 4. This CDR3 region has 14 residues. As regards this clone: Its antigen remains unidentified.

Using immunoSEQ multiplex PCR, the repertoire was profiled, and TCRdb retains in-frame clones only, with some absent. The table has 150,000 or so clones, less than 95% seen once. The TCR was taken from an adult who received the AZD1222 COVID-19 vaccine. Specimen: peripheral blood, collected 28 days after the second AZD1222 dose. The genes are TRBV23-1 and TRBJ1-3; 7 nucleotides agree with TRBD1. TRBV23-1 is designated an ORF whose function remains uncertain. CDR3 in amino acids: CASSRQGNGNTIYF. The CDR3 nucleotides are TGCGCCAGCAGTAGACAGGGCAATGGAAACACCATATATTTT.